The 2 T cell receptor beta chains listed next were all sequenced from one sample in a study of CD4 T cell repertoires in COVID-19. TCRdb's table, derived via immunoSEQ multiplex PCR, lists solely in-frame clones and lacks some. This table holds under 30,000 clones, roughly 93% found once. No culture step preceded sequencing of the ex vivo isolated memory T cells. The sequenced sample was circulating follicular helper CD4+ T cells (cTfh) from blood, obtained before the COVID-19 pandemic. These receptors originate from a human donor who had COVID-19.

The CDR3 DNA reads as TGTGCCAGTAGAAACAGGGTTGCAGATACGCAGTATTTT. Amino acid sequence: CASRNRVADTQYF. V usage is TRBV19 and J usage is TRBJ2-3; a possible D gene is TRBD1 (6 bases). There are 13 residues in the CDR3. Germline lookup yields CDR1 LNHDA and CDR2 SQIVND (reference sequence). The V and J ends lost 6 bases and 4 bases respectively, with 11 bases between them.

V gene TRBV19 combines with J gene TRBJ2-2; 11 bases are a match to TRBD1. The CDR3 totals 15 residues. Germline V CDR1 and CDR2: LNHDA, SQIVND (reference sequence). Unmatched junction bases numbered 8, after V lost 11 bases and J lost 3 bases. The DNA for the CDR3 is TGTGCCGCGGGACGGACAGGGGGCGACACCGGGGAGCTGTTTTTT. Translation: CAAGRTGGDTGELFF.